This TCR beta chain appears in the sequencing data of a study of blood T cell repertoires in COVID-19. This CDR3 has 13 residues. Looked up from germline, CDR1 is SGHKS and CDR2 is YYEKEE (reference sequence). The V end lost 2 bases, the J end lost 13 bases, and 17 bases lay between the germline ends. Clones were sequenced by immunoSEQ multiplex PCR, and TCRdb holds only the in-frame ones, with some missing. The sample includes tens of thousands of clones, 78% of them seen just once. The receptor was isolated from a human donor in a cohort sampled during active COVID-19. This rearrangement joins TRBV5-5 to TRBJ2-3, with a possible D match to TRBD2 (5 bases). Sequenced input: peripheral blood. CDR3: CASSFTALGQKYF. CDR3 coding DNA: TGTGCCAGCAGCTTTACGGCACTAGGCCAAAAGTATTTT.